The rows below give T cell receptor beta chains drawn from one sample of a study of blood T cells in healthy people across ages. MiXCR, applied by TCRdb to the 5' RACE reads, yields one record per CDR3 protein. This sample has around 1,500,000 distinct CDR3 sequences, with over 25% found just once. What was sequenced was blood. The receptors were gathered from a woman aged 25 to 39 in good health. Both conserved end residues are part of each CDR3. The order of the fields is CDR3 protein, CDR3 DNA, clone size, V gene, D gene, J gene. A D gene is named only where the DNA matches it firmly. Clone size, where shown, is once, few, many, or a class for clones that have expanded.

CDR3aa: CASSPGQGWNEQFF
CDR3nt: TGTGCCAGCAGCCCCGGACAGGGGTGGAATGAGCAGTTCTTC
abundance: -
v_gene: TRBV6-6
d_gene: TRBD1
j_gene: TRBJ2-1

CDR3aa: CSVELLGPSRETQYF
CDR3nt: TGCAGCGTTGAGCTACTCGGACCCTCCCGAGAGACCCAGTACTTC
abundance: many
v_gene: TRBV29-1
d_gene: -
j_gene: TRBJ2-5

CDR3aa: CASSLDTGMNTEAFF
CDR3nt: TGCGCCAGCAGCTTAGATACCGGGATGAACACTGAAGCTTTCTTT
abundance: few
v_gene: TRBV5-1
d_gene: -
j_gene: TRBJ1-1

CDR3aa: CAIREGTTQETQYF
CDR3nt: TGTGCCATCAGAGAAGGGACTACCCAAGAGACCCAGTACTTC
abundance: few
v_gene: TRBV10-3
d_gene: TRBD2
j_gene: TRBJ2-5

CDR3aa: CASSRQGFEQYF
CDR3nt: TGTGCCAGCAGCCGACAGGGGTTCGAGCAGTACTTC
abundance: many
v_gene: TRBV14
d_gene: TRBD1
j_gene: TRBJ2-7

CDR3aa: CASSLDRSGGDGYTF
CDR3nt: TGTGCCAGCAGCTTAGATAGGTCAGGGGGTGATGGCTACACCTTC
abundance: few
v_gene: TRBV7-2
d_gene: TRBD1
j_gene: TRBJ1-2

CDR3aa: CASSLGGYEQYF
CDR3nt: TGTGCCAGCTCCCTTGGGGGCTACGAGCAGTACTTC
abundance: many
v_gene: TRBV5-1
d_gene: -
j_gene: TRBJ2-7

CDR3aa: CASSQDSPRGPVWGSNQPQHF
CDR3nt: TGCGCCAGCAGCCAAGATTCGCCCCGCGGGCCGGTTTGGGGTAGCAATCAGCCCCAGCATTTT
abundance: -
v_gene: TRBV4-1
d_gene: -
j_gene: TRBJ1-5

CDR3aa: CASSVVGGGSSGANVLTF
CDR3nt: TGTGCCAGCAGCGTAGTTGGGGGTGGCTCCTCTGGGGCCAACGTCCTGACTTTC
abundance: -
v_gene: TRBV9
d_gene: -
j_gene: TRBJ2-6

CDR3aa: CASSSEGQGGYGYTF
CDR3nt: TGTGCCAGCAGCTCCGAAGGACAGGGAGGCTATGGCTACACCTTC
abundance: -
v_gene: TRBV7-9
d_gene: TRBD1
j_gene: TRBJ1-2

CDR3aa: CASSFLRTGTYETQYF
CDR3nt: TGTGCCAGCAGCTTTCTTCGGACCGGAACATATGAGACCCAGTACTTC
abundance: many
v_gene: TRBV3-1
d_gene: -
j_gene: TRBJ2-5

CDR3aa: CASSLDSGSSGNTIYF
CDR3nt: TGTGCCAGCAGCTTGGACAGCGGGAGCTCTGGAAACACCATATATTTT
abundance: -
v_gene: TRBV5-8
d_gene: -
j_gene: TRBJ1-3

CDR3aa: CASSLLAGVTDTQYF
CDR3nt: TGTGCCAGCAGTCTTCTAGCGGGAGTAACAGATACGCAGTATTTT
abundance: many
v_gene: TRBV6-6
d_gene: TRBD2
j_gene: TRBJ2-3

CDR3aa: CASSNPNQPPHF
CDR3nt: TGTGCCAGCTCAAACCCTAATCAGCCCCCGCATTTT
abundance: -
v_gene: TRBV18
d_gene: -
j_gene: TRBJ1-5

CDR3aa: CATSEQSERGTQYF
CDR3nt: TGTGCCACCAGTGAACAAAGCGAACGGGGGACCCAGTACTTC
abundance: -
v_gene: TRBV24-1
d_gene: -
j_gene: TRBJ2-5